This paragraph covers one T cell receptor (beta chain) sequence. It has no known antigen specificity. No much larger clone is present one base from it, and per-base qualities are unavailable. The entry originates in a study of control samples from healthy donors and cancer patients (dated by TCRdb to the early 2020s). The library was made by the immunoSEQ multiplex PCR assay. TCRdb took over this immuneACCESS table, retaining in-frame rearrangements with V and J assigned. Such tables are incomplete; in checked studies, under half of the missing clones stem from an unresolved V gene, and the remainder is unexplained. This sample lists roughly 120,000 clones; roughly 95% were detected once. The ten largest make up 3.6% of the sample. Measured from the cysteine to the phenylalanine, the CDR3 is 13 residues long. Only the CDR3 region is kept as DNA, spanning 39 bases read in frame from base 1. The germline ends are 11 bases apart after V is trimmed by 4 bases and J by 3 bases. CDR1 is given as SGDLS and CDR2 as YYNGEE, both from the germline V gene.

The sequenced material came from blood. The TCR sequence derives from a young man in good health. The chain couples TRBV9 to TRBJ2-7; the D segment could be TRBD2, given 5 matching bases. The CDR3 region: CASSSHEGYEQYF. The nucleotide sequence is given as TGTGCCAGCAGCTCCCACGAGGGCTACGAGCAGTACTTC.